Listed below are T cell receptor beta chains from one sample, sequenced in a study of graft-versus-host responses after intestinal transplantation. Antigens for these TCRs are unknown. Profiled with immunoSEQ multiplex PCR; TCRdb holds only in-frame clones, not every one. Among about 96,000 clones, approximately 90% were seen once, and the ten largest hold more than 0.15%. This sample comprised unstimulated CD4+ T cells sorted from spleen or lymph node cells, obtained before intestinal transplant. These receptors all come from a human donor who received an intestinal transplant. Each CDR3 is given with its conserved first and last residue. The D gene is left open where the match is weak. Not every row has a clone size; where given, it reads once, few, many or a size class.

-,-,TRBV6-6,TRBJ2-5,TGTGCCAGCAGTTACGGAGGCAGGCAAGAGACCCAGTACTTC,CASSYGGRQETQYF
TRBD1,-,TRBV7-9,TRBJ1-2,TGTGCCAGCAGCCGAGACAGGGACTATGGCTACACCTTC,CASSRDRDYGYTF
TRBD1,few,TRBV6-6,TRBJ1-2,TGTGCCAGCAGTTACGGGACAGATGGCTACACCTTC,CASSYGTDGYTF
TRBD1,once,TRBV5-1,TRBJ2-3,TGCGCCAGCAGGCGAGGGACAGGGCCTAGCACAGATACGCAGTATTTT,CASRRGTGPSTDTQYF
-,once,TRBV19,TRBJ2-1,TGTGCCAGTGGGGGCCGGGACTACTACAATGAGCAGTTCTTC,CASGGRDYYNEQFF
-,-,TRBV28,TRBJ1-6,TGTGCCAGCAGTTCACCTCGGAGCAATTCACCCCTCCACTTT,CASSSPRSNSPLHF
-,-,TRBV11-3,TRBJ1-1,TGTGCCAGCAGCTTAGATCGCGGGAACACTGAAGCTTTCTTT,CASSLDRGNTEAFF
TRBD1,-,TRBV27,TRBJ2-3,TGTGCCAGCAGTTTCACCGACAGGGGGGGACCAGATACGCAGTATTTT,CASSFTDRGGPDTQYF
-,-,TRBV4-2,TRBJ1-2,TGTGCCAGCAGCCAACAGTTGGGGGGACGGGGTGGGTATGGCTACACCTTC,CASSQQLGGRGGYGYTF
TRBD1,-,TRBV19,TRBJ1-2,TGTGCCAGTAGTATCGTAGGACAGGGAAACTATGGCTACACCTTC,CASSIVGQGNYGYTF
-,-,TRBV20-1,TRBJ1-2,TGCAGTGTAGCTTCCCCCGTTGGCACCTTC,CSVASPVGTF
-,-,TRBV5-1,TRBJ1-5,TGCGCCAGCAGCTTCGGGGAGAATCAGCCCCAGCATTTT,CASSFGENQPQHF
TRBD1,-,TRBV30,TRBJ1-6,TGTGCCTGGAGTGGGGGACAGGTCTATAATTCACCCCTCCACTTT,CAWSGGQVYNSPLHF
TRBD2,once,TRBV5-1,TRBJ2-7,TGCGCCAGCAGCTTTCGGGGACTAGCGTCCAATTCAGAGCAGTACTTC,CASSFRGLASNSEQYF
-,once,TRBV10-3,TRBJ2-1,TGTGCCATCAGTGGACAGGTCTATGAGCAGTTCTTC,CAISGQVYEQFF
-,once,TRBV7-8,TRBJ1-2,TGTGCCAGCAGACAGGGTAGTGGCTATGGCTACACCTTC,CASRQGSGYGYTF
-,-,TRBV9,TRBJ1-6,TGTGCCAGCAGCGTATCGGGGGTTTATTCACCCCTCCACTTT,CASSVSGVYSPLHF
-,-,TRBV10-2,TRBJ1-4,TGCGCCACCCTGGCGGCTGCAACTAATGAAAAACTGTTTTTT,CATLAAATNEKLFF
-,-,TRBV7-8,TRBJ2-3,TGTGCCAGCACCAACTCCGGGGGAAGTTCCACAAGCACAGATACGCAGTATTTT,CASTNSGGSSTSTDTQYF
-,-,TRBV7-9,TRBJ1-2,TGTGCCAGCAGCTCCTTGCGGTACGAGTATGGCTACACCTTC,CASSSLRYEYGYTF
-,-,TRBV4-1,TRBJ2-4,TGCGCCAGCAGCCAAGGACTTAAAAACATTCAGTACTTC,CASSQGLKNIQYF
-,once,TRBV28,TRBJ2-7,TGTGCCAGCAGTACGCTGGGACTCTGGGGTACCTACGAGCAGTACTTC,CASSTLGLWGTYEQYF
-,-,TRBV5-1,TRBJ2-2,TGCGCCAGCAGCTTGGTCTACGACGGGGAGCTGTTTTTT,CASSLVYDGELFF
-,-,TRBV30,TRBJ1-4,TGTGCCTGGAGTGTAGGGACTTATGAAAAACTGTTTTTT,CAWSVGTYEKLFF
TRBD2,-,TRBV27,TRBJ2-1,TGTGCCAGCAGTTTTAGCGGGAGAAGATCCAATGAGCAGTTCTTC,CASSFSGRRSNEQFF
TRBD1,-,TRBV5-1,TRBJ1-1,TGCGCCAGCAGCGGAGGGGACAGCCTAAACACTGAAGCTTTCTTT,CASSGGDSLNTEAFF
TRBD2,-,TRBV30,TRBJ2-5,TGTGCCTGGAGCACTAGCGGGCAAGAGACCCAGTACTTC,CAWSTSGQETQYF
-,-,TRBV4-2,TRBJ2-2,TGTGCCAGCAGCCAAGATTGGTCACTCGGGGAGCTGTTTTTT,CASSQDWSLGELFF
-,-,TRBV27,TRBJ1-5,TGTGCCAGCAGTCAGGGCGAATTTCAGCCCCAGCATTTT,CASSQGEFQPQHF
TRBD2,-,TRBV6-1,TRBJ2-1,TGTGCCAGCAGTGAAAAGAGACTAGCGACCGACAATGAGCAATTCTTC,CASSEKRLATDNEQFF
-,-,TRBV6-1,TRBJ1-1,TGTGCCAGCAGCCTTTCAGACACTGAAGCTTTCTTT,CASSLSDTEAFF
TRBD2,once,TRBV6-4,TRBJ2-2,TGTGCCAGCAGTGGAGGTCTAGCGGGACTCACCGGGGAGCTGTTTTTT,CASSGGLAGLTGELFF
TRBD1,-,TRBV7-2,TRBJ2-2,TGTGCCAGCAACACAGGGGGCACCGGGGAGCTGTTTTTT,CASNTGGTGELFF
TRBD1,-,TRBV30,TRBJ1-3,TGTGCCTGGATAACAGGGGTTGGAAACGCCATATATTTT,CAWITGVGNAIYF
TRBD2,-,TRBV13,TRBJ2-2,TGTGCCAGCAGCTCGAAGGGCGCCCTGACTAGCGGGAGGCTCACCGGGGAGCTGTTTTTT,CASSSKGALTSGRLTGELFF
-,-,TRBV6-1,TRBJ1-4,TGTGCCAGCAGTGTTACTGGTTTCCGGGAAAAACTGTTTTTT,CASSVTGFREKLFF
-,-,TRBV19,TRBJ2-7,TGTGCCAGTAGTAGTCCGAGGGGAGCGGGCGAGCAGTACTTC,CASSSPRGAGEQYF
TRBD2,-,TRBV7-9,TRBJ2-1,TGTGCCAGCAGCTCTTATAGCGGGAGATCCAATGAGCAGTTCTTC,CASSSYSGRSNEQFF
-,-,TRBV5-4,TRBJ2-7,TGTGCCAGCAGCTTTTCAGACGAGCAGTACTTC,CASSFSDEQYF
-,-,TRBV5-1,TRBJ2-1,TGCGCCAGCAGCTTTTTAGGGGCATGGGAGCAGTTCTTC,CASSFLGAWEQFF
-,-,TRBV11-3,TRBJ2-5,TGTGCCAGCAGCTTAGCCCTTATCCCCGAAGAGACCCAGTACTTC,CASSLALIPEETQYF
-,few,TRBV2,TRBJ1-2,TGTGCCAGCAGGGCACAGGGAGTCTATGGCTACACCTTC,CASRAQGVYGYTF
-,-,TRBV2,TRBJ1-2,TGTGCCAGCAGTTATAGGGGTTCTAACTATGGCTACACCTTC,CASSYRGSNYGYTF
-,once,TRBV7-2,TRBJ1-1,TGTGCCAGCAGCTGGACCGTTAGGGGCCCTGAAGCTTTCTTT,CASSWTVRGPEAFF
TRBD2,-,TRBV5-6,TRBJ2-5,TGTGCCAGCAGCCCGGGACTAGGGTCGATCCAAGAGACCCAGTACTTC,CASSPGLGSIQETQYF
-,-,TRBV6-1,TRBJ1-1,TGTGCCAGCAGTATTTACAATGAAGCTTTCTTT,CASSIYNEAFF
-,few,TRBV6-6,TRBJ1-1,TGTGCCAGCAGTTACCGGGGAGCTTTCTTT,CASSYRGAFF
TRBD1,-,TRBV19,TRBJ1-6,TGTGCCAGTAGTATACAAGGGGACAGGGGCTATAATTCACCCCTCCACTTT,CASSIQGDRGYNSPLHF
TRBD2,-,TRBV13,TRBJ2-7,TGTGCCAGCAGCTTATGGAGGGGTAGCGGGAGGGCCGGCGAGCAGTACTTC,CASSLWRGSGRAGEQYF
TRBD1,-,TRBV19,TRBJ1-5,TGTGCCAGTAGTATGGGACAGAGGATCAATAGCAATCAGCCCCAGCATTTT,CASSMGQRINSNQPQHF